One sample yielded the 26 T cell receptor beta chains listed below, sequenced in a study of T cells in Graves' hyperthyroidism and ophthalmopathy. Amplification yielded TCR beta CDR3 regions, with RNA transcripts as the source. When the TCR CDR3 underwent first-round RT-PCR, the HTBI primer set was used. Using its own MiXCR run on the multiplex PCR reads, TCRdb lists one record per CDR3 protein. Of more than 500,000 distinct CDR3 sequences in the sample, over 12% were seen once. Sequenced sample: blood. Every receptor here comes from a woman between 35 and 50 years old with Graves' ophthalmopathy.

There are a few counts of this clonotype. This may be a read error, as it is one base from a much larger clone. The genes are TRBV6-1 and TRBJ1-5; a possible D gene is TRBD1 (6 bases). CDR1 and CDR2 (germline): MNHNS, SASEGT. The V end was cut by 7 bases, the J end by 6 bases, with 16 bases between. The CDR3 spans 14 residues. CDR3 bases: TGTGCCAGCATCCGAGGGGGTAGGAGTCAGCCCCAGCATTTT. It specifies CASIRGGRSQPQHF.

This clonotype was seen ten or more times. The chain combines TRBV11-3 with TRBJ2-7; the D gene is possibly TRBD1 (5 bases). There are 14 residues in the CDR3. The germline V and J ends were trimmed by 6 bases and 5 bases, with 17 bases remaining between them. The V gene's germline CDR1 is SGHNT and CDR2 YENEEA. This CDR3 reads CASSQTGVWHEQYF. CDR3 DNA sequence: TGTGCCAGCAGTCAAACAGGAGTTTGGCACGAGCAGTACTTC.

This clonotype has ten or more counts. The chain joins TRBV12-3 or TRBV12-4 to TRBJ1-3; 8 bases are a match to TRBD1. V shed 4 bases, J shed 8 bases, and the junction held 7 bases outside the gene matches. This CDR3 contains 14 residues. The CDR3 nucleotides read TGTGCCAGCAGTTACGGGACAGGAGCGGACACCATATATTTT. Its protein is CASSYGTGADTIYF.

This clonotype has a handful of counts. V is TRBV7-2 and J is TRBJ1-4; D is unresolved. The V gene's germline CDR1 is SGHTA and CDR2 FQGNSA. This CDR3 is built from 14 residues. Trimming cost V 4 bases and J 6 bases, with 12 bases left between them. The CDR3 coding sequence is TGTGCCAGCAGCTCAGACTCGTCTGATGAAAAACTGTTTTTT. This gives the protein CASSSDSSDEKLFF.

In this sample, this clonotype turned up many times. The CDR3 nucleotides are TGTGCCAGCAGCGCCCCCCGGGACAGCCGCTCAGGAGCTTTCTTT. Translated, it gives CASSAPRDSRSGAFF. This chain uses TRBV28 with TRBJ1-1, with 7 positions matching TRBD1. J gave up 10 bases and V 6 bases, and 17 bases lay outside the gene matches. CDR1 and CDR2 (germline): MDHEN, SYDVKM. The CDR3 is 15 residues long.

This clonotype has only a few counts. The chain links TRBV19 to TRBJ1-1; maybe TRBD1 (6 bases). CDR3 length equals 14 residues. V was pared by 6 bases and J by 0 bases, with 11 bases between. Germline assignment: CDR1 LNHDA and CDR2 SQIVND (reference sequence). The CDR3 region has the DNA TGTGCCAGTAGCACACAGGGAATGAACACTGAAGCTTTCTTT. It yields the protein CASSTQGMNTEAFF. The complete variable domain, with remaining parts taken from reference TRBV19 and TRBJ1-1, reads DGGITQSPKYLFRKEGQNVTLSCEQNLNHDAMYWYRQDPGQGLRLIYYSQIVNDFQKGDIAEGYSVSREKKESFPLTVTSAQKNPTAFYLCASSTQGMNTEAFFGQGTRLTVV.

This clonotype was observed at least ten times. The chain carries TRBV28 and TRBJ2-2; no clear D gene. The germline V gene encodes CDR1 MDHEN and CDR2 SYDVKM. With 10 bases removed from V and 1 base from J, the gap between germline ends came to 10 bases. This CDR3 is built from 13 residues. DNA for the CDR3: TGTGCCACCAAGGAGCAGAACACCGGGGAGCTGTTTTTT. Amino acids: CATKEQNTGELFF.

This clonotype was counted ten times or more. This chain joins TRBV20-1 and TRBJ2-7; 9 bases map to TRBD2. The CDR3 is 15 amino acids. Germline CDR1 is DFQATT and CDR2 is SNEGSKA (reference sequence). V trimming: 6 bases; J trimming: 3 bases; junction bases outside the gene matches: 12. This CDR3 is CSAKRLADRFYEQYF. The CDR3 nucleotides are TGCAGTGCCAAGAGACTAGCGGACAGGTTCTACGAGCAGTACTTC.

This clonotype was recorded at least ten times. The CDR3 nucleotides are TGTGCCAGCGGGGGGTACACCTACGAGCAGTACTTC. Its translation is CASGGYTYEQYF. The V gene is TRBV6-2 or TRBV6-3, the J gene TRBJ2-7; a weak D match, TRBD2 (6 bases). The V gene's germline CDR1 is MNHEY and CDR2 SVGEGT. The CDR3 is made up of 12 amino acids. Trimming left V 8 bases short and J 2 bases short, with 10 bases between.

This clonotype was found many times. The genes are TRBV6-5 and TRBJ2-5; D remains ambiguous. V dropped 6 bases and J dropped 3 bases, with 14 bases sitting between them. This CDR3 is built from 14 residues. Germline V gene data show CDR1 as MNHEY and CDR2 as SVGAGI. CDR3 region: CASSKLAMKETQYF. The DNA for the CDR3 is TGTGCCAGCAGCAAACTCGCGATGAAAGAGACCCAGTACTTC.

Ten or more counts support this clonotype. V and J are TRBV12-3 or TRBV12-4 and TRBJ2-2, with unresolved D. V dropped 2 bases and J dropped 7 bases, with 14 bases sitting between them. This CDR3 contains 15 residues. The CDR3 nucleotides are TGTGCCAGCAGTTTATGGGGAACCTTTCGCGGGGAGCTGTTTTTT. Residues: CASSLWGTFRGELFF.

This clonotype was detected many times. The genes are TRBV30 and TRBJ2-5; 7 bases agree with TRBD1. The CDR3 runs to 15 residues. With V trimmed by 1 base and J by 2 bases, 7 bases remained unmatched. The germline V gene has CDR1 GTSNPN and CDR2 SVGIG (reference sequence). CDR3 amino acids: CAWSGGRGLQETQYF. In DNA form, the CDR3 reads TGTGCCTGGAGTGGGGGAAGGGGGCTTCAAGAGACCCAGTACTTC.

This clonotype was detected ten times or more. The chain combines TRBV20-1 with TRBJ2-6, with 11 bases fitting TRBD2. CDR3 length equals 17 residues. The J segment lost 0 bases and the V segment lost 6 bases, leaving 7 bases of the junction unmatched. Germline CDR1 and CDR2: DFQATT and SNEGSKA (reference sequence). The CDR3 reads CSALTSGRSSGANVLTF. The DNA for the CDR3 is TGCAGTGCCCTTACTAGCGGGAGAAGCTCTGGGGCCAACGTCCTGACTTTC.

The chain combines TRBV19 with TRBJ1-5, with D tentatively TRBD1 (5 bases). Germline loops: CDR1 LNHDA, CDR2 SQIVND (reference sequence). The CDR3 spans 15 residues. Trimming removed 4 bases at V and 5 bases at J, with 15 bases between. Here the CDR3 reads CASSTYGAGDQPQHF. In DNA, the CDR3 is TGTGCCAGTAGTACTTATGGGGCCGGTGATCAGCCCCAGCATTTT.

This clonotype has a count of ten or more. The CDR3 spells CASSHRAITDTQYF. The CDR3 nucleotides are TGTGCCAGCAGTCACAGGGCCATCACAGATACGCAGTATTTT. The gene calls are TRBV6-5 and TRBJ2-3, with D possibly TRBD1 on 6 matching bases. V was pared by 5 bases and J by 2 bases, with 11 bases between. Per germline, CDR1 MNHEY and CDR2 SVGAGI. The CDR3 extends over 14 amino acids.

This clonotype was detected only a few times. The V and J genes are TRBV18 and TRBJ2-7; 8 bases line up with TRBD2. Per germline, CDR1 KGHSH and CDR2 LQKENI. Unmatched junction bases numbered 6, after V lost 2 bases and J lost 3 bases. CDR3 length: 15 amino acids. Here the CDR3 reads CASSPSREGLYEQYF. In nucleotides, the CDR3 is TGTGCCAGCTCACCATCTCGGGAGGGCCTCTACGAGCAGTACTTC.

This clonotype has a handful of counts. J is TRBJ2-3 and V is TRBV28, with TRBD2 identical over 8 bases. Germline CDR1 is MDHEN and CDR2 is SYDVKM. The CDR3 length is 16 residues. V was clipped by 5 bases and J by 2 bases; unmatched bases: 9. The CDR3 sequence is CASSLSLAGNTDTQYF. CDR3 in DNA: TGTGCCAGCAGTCTATCGCTAGCGGGTAACACAGATACGCAGTATTTT. Together with reference TRBV28 and TRBJ2-3, the CDR3 gives the full variable domain: DVKVTQSSRYLVKRTGEKVFLECVQDMDHENMFWYRQDPGLGLRLIYFSYDVKMKEKGDIPEGYSVSREKKERFSLILESASTNQTSMYLCASSLSLAGNTDTQYFGPGTRLTVL.

This clonotype was found many times. CDR3 sequence reads: CASSRKGNYEQYF. The CDR3 DNA reads as TGTGCCAGCAGCCGGAAGGGAAACTACGAGCAGTACTTC. The chain employs TRBV7-2 and TRBJ2-7, with D unclear. Germline CDR1 SGHTA, CDR2 FQGNSA. V shed 5 bases and J shed 3 bases, with 11 bases lying between them. This CDR3 spans 13 amino acids.

The sample holds many counts of this clonotype. The rearrangement joins TRBV11-3 to TRBJ2-3, with 11 bases matching TRBD2. The CDR3 has 16 amino acids. The V segment lost 5 bases and the J segment 0 bases; nucleotides outside the gene matches: 4. Germline V lookup: CDR1 SGHNT, CDR2 YENEEA. CDR3 coding DNA: TGTGCCAGCAGCCAAGGACTAGCGGGCAGCACAGATACGCAGTATTTT. It codes for CASSQGLAGSTDTQYF. Full variable domain (remainder filled in from reference TRBV11-3 and TRBJ2-3): EAGVVQSPRYKIIEKKQPVAFWCNPISGHNTLYWYLQNLGQGPELLIRYENEEAVDDSQLPKDRFSAERLKGVDSTLKIQPAELGDSAVYLCASSQGLAGSTDTQYFGPGTRLTVL.

The genes are TRBV11-3 and TRBJ2-2; D is unresolved. Germline CDR1 and CDR2: SGHNT and YENEEA. V lost 2 bases to trimming and J lost 6 bases, with 13 bases between them. The CDR3 covers 15 residues. The CDR3 DNA reads as TGTGCCAGCAGCTTATCCGGACCTGGCGCCGGGGAGCTGTTTTTT. Translation: CASSLSGPGAGELFF.

The chain employs TRBV11-2 and TRBJ2-7, with TRBD2 as a possible D gene (6 bases). The CDR3 has 15 residues. The germline V gene has CDR1 SGHAT and CDR2 FQNNGV. The V end was cut by 0 bases, the J end by 9 bases, with 18 bases between. In DNA, the CDR3 is TGTGCCAGCAGCTTAGACCGGGGGAGCTGGACGTCGCAGTACTTC. As protein: CASSLDRGSWTSQYF.

V usage is TRBV2 and J usage is TRBJ2-2; TRBD1 matches at 11 bases. With V trimmed by 1 base and J by 4 bases, 8 bases remained unmatched. Germline values: CDR1 SNHLY, CDR2 FYNNEI. The CDR3 has 18 amino acids. The CDR3 is CASSEGRAGTGGTGELFF. CDR3 coding DNA: TGTGCCAGCAGTGAAGGGCGTGCCGGGACAGGGGGCACCGGGGAGCTGTTTTTT.

This clonotype was seen at least ten times. This chain joins TRBV5-1 and TRBJ2-7; perhaps D is TRBD1 or TRBD2 (5 bases each). The germline V and J ends were trimmed by 4 bases and 3 bases, with 14 bases remaining between them. Germline CDR1 reads SGHRS; CDR2 reads YFSETQ. The CDR3 extends over 14 amino acids. CDR3: CASSLTEGHYEQYF. CDR3 sequence (DNA): TGCGCCAGCAGCCTCACAGAGGGGCACTACGAGCAGTACTTC.

At least ten counts were recorded for this clonotype. The chain employs TRBV15 and TRBJ1-1; maybe TRBD1 (5 bases). The CDR3 loop spans 14 amino acids. Trimming took 0 bases from V and 7 from J, leaving 12 bases between them. Germline assignment: CDR1 LNHNV and CDR2 YYDKDF (reference sequence). CDR3 amino acids: CATSRDFGAVEAFF. The CDR3 DNA is TGTGCCACCAGCAGAGATTTCGGGGCAGTTGAAGCTTTCTTT.

This clonotype was seen ten or more times. The rearrangement links TRBV30 to TRBJ2-2, with a possible D match to TRBD1 (5 bases). The germline V gene has CDR1 GTSNPN and CDR2 SVGIG (reference sequence). Between the trimmed V and J ends, which lost 1 base and 7 bases, there was a span of 10 bases. This CDR3 contains 13 residues. The CDR3, as DNA: TGTGCCTGGAGTGCCAGGGTAATCGGGGAGCTGTTTTTT. Amino acids: CAWSARVIGELFF.

At least ten counts were recorded for this clonotype. The chain joins TRBV18 to TRBJ1-1; D is unresolved. Germline V gene sequence: CDR1 KGHSH, CDR2 LQKENI. This CDR3 spans 15 amino acids. The ends were cut back, 0 bases at V and 0 bases at J, with 8 bases in the middle. The CDR3 sequence is CASSPPSLLNTEAFF. In nucleotides, the CDR3 is TGTGCCAGCTCACCACCCTCGTTACTGAACACTGAAGCTTTCTTT.